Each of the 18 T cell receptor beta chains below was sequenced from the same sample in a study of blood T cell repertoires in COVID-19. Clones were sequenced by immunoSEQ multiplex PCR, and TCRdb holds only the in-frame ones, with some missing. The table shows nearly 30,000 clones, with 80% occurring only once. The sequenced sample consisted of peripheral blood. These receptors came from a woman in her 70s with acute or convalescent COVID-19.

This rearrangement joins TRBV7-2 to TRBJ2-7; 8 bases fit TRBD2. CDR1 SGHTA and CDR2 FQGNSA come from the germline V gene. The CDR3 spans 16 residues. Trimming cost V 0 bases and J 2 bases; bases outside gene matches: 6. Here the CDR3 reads CASSLAGAGVPYEQYF. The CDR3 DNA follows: TGTGCCAGCAGCTTAGCGGGAGCGGGAGTACCCTACGAGCAGTACTTC. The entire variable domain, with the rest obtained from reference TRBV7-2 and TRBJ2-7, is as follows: GAGVSQSPSNKVTEKGKDVELRCDPISGHTALYWYRQSLGQGLEFLIYFQGNSAPDKSGLPSDRFSAERTGGSVSTLTIQRTQQEDSAVYLCASSLAGAGVPYEQYFGPGTRLTVT.

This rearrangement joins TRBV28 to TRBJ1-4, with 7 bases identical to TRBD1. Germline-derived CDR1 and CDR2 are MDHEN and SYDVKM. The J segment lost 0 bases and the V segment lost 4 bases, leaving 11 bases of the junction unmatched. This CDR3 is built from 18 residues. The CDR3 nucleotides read TGTGCCAGCAGTTCCCCCCCGGGACAGATGGCAACTAATGAAAAACTGTTTTTT. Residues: CASSSPPGQMATNEKLFF.

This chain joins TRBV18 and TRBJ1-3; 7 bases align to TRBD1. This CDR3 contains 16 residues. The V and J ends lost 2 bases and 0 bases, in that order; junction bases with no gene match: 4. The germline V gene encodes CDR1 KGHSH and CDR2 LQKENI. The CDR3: CASSPEAGGSGNTIYF. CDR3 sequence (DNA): TGTGCCAGCTCACCAGAGGCAGGGGGCTCTGGAAACACCATATATTTT.

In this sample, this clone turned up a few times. The CDR3 spells CASSLSPGLAPNEQFF. CDR3 nucleotide sequence: TGTGCCAGCAGTTTATCTCCGGGACTAGCGCCTAATGAGCAGTTCTTC. The chain uses TRBV27 and TRBJ2-1, with 10 bases that match TRBD2. The J segment lost 7 bases and the V segment lost 0 bases, leaving 6 bases of the junction unmatched. The CDR3 consists of 16 residues. In germline, CDR1 is MNHEY, CDR2 SMNVEV (reference sequence).

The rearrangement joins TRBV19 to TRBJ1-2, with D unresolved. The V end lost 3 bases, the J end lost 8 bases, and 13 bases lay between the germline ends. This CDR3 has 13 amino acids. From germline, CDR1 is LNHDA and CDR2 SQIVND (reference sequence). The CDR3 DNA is TGTGCCAGTAGTATGAGGAGGGTGAGCGGCTACACCTTC. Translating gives CASSMRRVSGYTF.

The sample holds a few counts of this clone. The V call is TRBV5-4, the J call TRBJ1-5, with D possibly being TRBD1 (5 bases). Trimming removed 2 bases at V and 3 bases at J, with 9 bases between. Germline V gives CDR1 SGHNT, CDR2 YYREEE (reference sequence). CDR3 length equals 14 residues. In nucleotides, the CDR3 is TGTGCCAGCAGCTTATGGGGCGCCAATCAGCCCCAGCATTTT. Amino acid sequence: CASSLWGANQPQHF.

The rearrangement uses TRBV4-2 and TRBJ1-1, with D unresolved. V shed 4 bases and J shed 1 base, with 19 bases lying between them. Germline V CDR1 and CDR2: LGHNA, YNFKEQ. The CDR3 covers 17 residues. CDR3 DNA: TGTGCCAGCAGCCCCATGGGCCCCGGCGGGGAGAACACTGAAGCTTTCTTT. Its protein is CASSPMGPGGENTEAFF.

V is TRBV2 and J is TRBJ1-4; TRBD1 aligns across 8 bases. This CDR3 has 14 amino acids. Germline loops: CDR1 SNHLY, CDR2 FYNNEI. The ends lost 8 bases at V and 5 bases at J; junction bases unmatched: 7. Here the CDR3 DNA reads TGTGCCAGCTATCTCGGACAGGGAAATGAAAAACTGTTTTTT. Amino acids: CASYLGQGNEKLFF.

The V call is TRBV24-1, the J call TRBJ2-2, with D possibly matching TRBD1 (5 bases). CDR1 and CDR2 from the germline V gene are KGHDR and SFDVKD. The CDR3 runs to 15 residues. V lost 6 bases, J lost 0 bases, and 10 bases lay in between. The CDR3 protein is CATSIGRANTGELFF. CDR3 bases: TGTGCCACCAGTATCGGCAGGGCGAACACCGGGGAGCTGTTTTTT.

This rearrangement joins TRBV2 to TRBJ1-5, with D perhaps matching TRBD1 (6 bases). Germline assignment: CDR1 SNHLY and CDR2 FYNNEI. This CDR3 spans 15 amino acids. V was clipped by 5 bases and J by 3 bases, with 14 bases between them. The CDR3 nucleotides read TGTGCCAGCAGTCGCAGACAGGTCCCCAATCAGCCCCAGCATTTT. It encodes CASSRRQVPNQPQHF.

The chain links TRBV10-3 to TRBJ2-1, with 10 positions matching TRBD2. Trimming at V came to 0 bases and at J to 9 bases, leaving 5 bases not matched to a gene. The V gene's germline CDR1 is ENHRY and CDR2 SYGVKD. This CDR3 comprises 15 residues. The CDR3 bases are TGTGCCATCAGTGAGTCAAGCGGGGGGGCGATTGAGCAGTTCTTC. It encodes CAISESSGGAIEQFF.

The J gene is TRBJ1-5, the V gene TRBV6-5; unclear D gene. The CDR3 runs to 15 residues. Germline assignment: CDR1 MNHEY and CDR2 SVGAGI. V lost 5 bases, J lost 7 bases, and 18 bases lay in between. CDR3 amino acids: CASSPIDSREQPQHF. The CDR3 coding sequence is TGTGCCAGCAGTCCGATAGATTCAAGGGAGCAGCCCCAGCATTTT.

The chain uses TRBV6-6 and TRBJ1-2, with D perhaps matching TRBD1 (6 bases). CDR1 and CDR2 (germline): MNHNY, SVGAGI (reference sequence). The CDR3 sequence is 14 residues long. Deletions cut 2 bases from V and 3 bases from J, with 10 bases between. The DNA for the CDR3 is TGTGCCAGCAGTTACCAGGACAGTTACTATGGCTACACCTTC. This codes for CASSYQDSYYGYTF.

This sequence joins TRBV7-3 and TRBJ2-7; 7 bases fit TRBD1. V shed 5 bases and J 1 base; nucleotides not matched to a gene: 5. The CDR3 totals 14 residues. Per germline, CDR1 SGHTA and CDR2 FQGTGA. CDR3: CASSPQGPSYEQYF. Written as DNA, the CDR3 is TGTGCCAGCAGCCCACAGGGGCCGTCCTACGAGCAGTACTTC.

The CDR3 sequence: CASSPHTPPTDTQYF. CDR3 DNA sequence: TGTGCCAGCTCACCACACACCCCCCCTACAGATACGCAGTATTTT. The chain carries TRBV18 and TRBJ2-3; D is unresolved. Trimming removed 1 base from V and 3 bases from J, with 11 bases in between. CDR1 is KGHSH, CDR2 LQKENI, per germline. This CDR3 region has 15 residues.

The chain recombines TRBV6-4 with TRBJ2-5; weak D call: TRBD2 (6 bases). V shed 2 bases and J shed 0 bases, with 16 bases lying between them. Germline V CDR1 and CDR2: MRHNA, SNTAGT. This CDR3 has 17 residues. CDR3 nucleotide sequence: TGTGCCAGCAGTGACCGGGGGTATAGCGGAGACCAAGAGACCCAGTACTTC. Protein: CASSDRGYSGDQETQYF.

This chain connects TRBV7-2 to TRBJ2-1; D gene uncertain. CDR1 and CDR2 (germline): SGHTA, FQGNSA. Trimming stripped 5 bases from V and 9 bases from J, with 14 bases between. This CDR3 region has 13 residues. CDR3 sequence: CASSRSFGGEQFF. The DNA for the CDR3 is TGTGCCAGCAGCCGCAGCTTCGGCGGTGAGCAGTTCTTC.

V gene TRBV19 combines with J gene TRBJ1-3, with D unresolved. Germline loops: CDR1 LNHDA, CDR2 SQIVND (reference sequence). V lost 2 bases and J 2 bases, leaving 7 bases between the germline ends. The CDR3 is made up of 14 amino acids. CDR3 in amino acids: CASSILGAGNTIYF. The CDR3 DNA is TGTGCCAGTAGTATACTCGGTGCTGGAAACACCATATATTTT.